The 30 T cell receptor beta chains below come from one sample, sequenced in a study of blood T cells in healthy people across ages. A second PCR, run for about 7 to 11 cycles, used a sample-barcoded 5' primer plus a J-beta primer mix. TCRdb re-derived calls from the 5' RACE reads in MiXCR, one entry per CDR3 protein. The sample includes hundreds of thousands of distinct CDR3 sequences, about 34% of them seen just once. The specimen sequenced was blood. These TCRs come from an elderly woman in good health.

This clonotype showed up many times. As DNA, the CDR3 is TGTGCCAGCAGCACTCGGGACGCAGATACGCAGTATTTT. Residues: CASSTRDADTQYF. The rearrangement joins TRBV7-3 to TRBJ2-3, with D tentatively TRBD1 or TRBD2 (5 bases each). The ends were cut back, 5 bases at V and 4 bases at J, with 10 bases in the middle. This CDR3 has 13 amino acids. Germline loops: CDR1 SGHTA, CDR2 FQGTGA.

This clonotype showed up just a few times. V gene TRBV6-1 combines with J gene TRBJ2-7; D ambiguous. Per germline, CDR1 MNHNS and CDR2 SASEGT. V was shortened by 3 bases and J by 6 bases, with 9 bases between the two germline ends. CDR3 size: 12 residues. CDR3: CASSDRVGEQYF. The CDR3, as DNA: TGTGCCAGCAGTGACCGGGTGGGCGAGCAGTACTTC.

In its sample, this clonotype was seen many times. One end of the junction varies from germline; a read error may be responsible. The rearrangement uses TRBV7-2 and TRBJ2-5, with 11 bases that match TRBD2. This CDR3 is 15 amino acids long. Germline CDR1 reads SGHTA; CDR2 reads FQGNSA. The CDR3 region is CAGSSRGLAEETQYF. The CDR3 DNA is TGTGCCGGCAGCTCCCGGGGACTAGCGGAAGAGACCCAGTACTTC.

This clonotype was observed a handful of times. The chain links TRBV2 to TRBJ1-2; no clear D gene. V lost 2 bases, J lost 2 bases, and 6 bases lay in between. CDR3 size: 13 residues. Per the germline V gene, CDR1 is SNHLY and CDR2 is FYNNEI. CDR3 in amino acids: CASSEQGNYGYTF. CDR3 nucleotides: TGTGCCAGCAGTGAACAAGGGAACTATGGCTACACCTTC.

This clonotype has just one count. With a much larger clone just one base away, this may be a read error. This chain uses TRBV7-9 with TRBJ1-5; D is possibly TRBD1 (6 bases). Germline CDR1 reads SEHNR; CDR2 reads FQNEAQ (reference sequence). This CDR3 contains 16 residues. CDR3 loop: CAGSFEGGSGSQPQHF. The CDR3 coding sequence is TGTGCCGGCAGCTTCGAAGGGGGGTCGGGTAGTCAGCCCCAGCATTTT.

V and J are TRBV5-1 and TRBJ2-3; unclear D gene. This CDR3 is built from 14 residues. Germline V CDR1 and CDR2: SGHRS, YFSETQ. V shed 4 bases and J shed 1 base, with 10 bases lying between them. CDR3 region: CASSTGRRTDTQYF. For the CDR3, the DNA is TGCGCCAGCAGCACTGGACGGCGCACAGATACGCAGTATTTT. The full variable domain, completed using reference TRBV5-1 and TRBJ2-3, is KAGVTQTPRYLIKTRGQQVTLSCSPISGHRSVSWYQQTPGQGLQFLFEYFSETQRNKGNFPGRFSGRQFSNSRSEMNVSTLELGDSALYLCASSTGRRTDTQYFGPGTRLTVL.

The rearrangement joins TRBV20-1 to TRBJ1-5; 11 bases line up with TRBD1. Losses at the gene ends were 6 bases for V and 3 bases for J; bases not matched to a gene: 4. CDR3 length: 14 residues. Germline values: CDR1 DFQATT, CDR2 SNEGSKA (reference sequence). The CDR3 spells CSAGDRGINQPQHF. In DNA, the CDR3 is TGCAGTGCGGGGGACAGGGGGATCAATCAGCCCCAGCATTTT.

CDR3 in amino acids: CASSQVSGQAYEQYF. The CDR3 DNA follows: TGCGCCAGCAGCCAAGTTTCTGGACAGGCATACGAGCAGTACTTC. V usage is TRBV4-1 and J usage is TRBJ2-4; 7 bases are a match to TRBD1. The assigned J gene may be wrong: the sequence end matches TRBJ2-7 better. This CDR3 contains 15 residues. Germline loops: CDR1 MGHRA, CDR2 YSYEKL.

In its sample, this clonotype was seen many times. The chain combines TRBV6-2 or TRBV6-3 with TRBJ2-1; 14 nucleotides align to TRBD2. The CDR3 covers 19 residues. The V gene end was trimmed by 2 bases and the J gene end by 6 bases; junction bases not matched to a gene: 12. Germline CDR1 MNHEY, CDR2 SVGEGT. DNA of the CDR3: TGTGCCAGCAGTTACCCGACTAGCGGGGGGGCGGTTTCCATCAATGAGCAGTTCTTC. Its translation is CASSYPTSGGAVSINEQFF.

This clonotype appeared a few times. The chain has TRBV3-1 and TRBJ2-1; D is unclear. CDR3 size: 13 residues. Germline values: CDR1 LGHDT, CDR2 YNNKEL (reference sequence). Trimming removed 2 bases at V and 4 bases at J, with 6 bases between. CDR3 sequence: CASSQNSYNEQFF. The CDR3 DNA follows: TGTGCCAGCAGCCAAAACAGTTACAATGAGCAGTTCTTC.

For this clonotype: Given a much more abundant clone one base away, this may be a read error. This chain connects TRBV5-1 to TRBJ2-6, with D perhaps TRBD1 (5 bases). Germline CDR1 reads SGHRS; CDR2 reads YFSETQ. This CDR3 has 15 residues. The chain's CDR3 is CASSLVLPGANVRTF. The CDR3 DNA sequence: TGCGCCAGCAGCTTGGTGCTACCTGGGGCCAACGTCCGGACTTTC.

With regard to this clonotype: It may be a read error: a sequence one base away is much more abundant. The V and J genes are TRBV20-1 and TRBJ1-5, with D unclear. The V gene's germline CDR1 is DFQATT and CDR2 SNEGSKA (reference sequence). The CDR3 runs to 14 residues. The CDR3 protein is CGASFGSINQPQHF. The CDR3 coding sequence is TGCGGTGCTAGCTTTGGGTCGATCAATCAGCCCCAGCATTTT.

In regard to this clonotype: A read error may explain this, as a much larger clone is one base away. The V and J genes are TRBV7-6 and TRBJ2-6; TRBD1 might be the D (5 bases). CDR1 and CDR2 from the germline V gene are SGHVS and FNYEAQ. The CDR3 sequence is 16 residues long. As DNA, the CDR3 is TGTGCCAGCAGCACCTTAGGGCGTTCTGGGGCCAACGTCCGGACTTTC. It specifies CASSTLGRSGANVRTF.

The chain carries TRBV7-2 and TRBJ2-5; 10 positions agree with TRBD1. V was clipped by 5 bases and J by 4 bases; unmatched bases: 7. The CDR3 sequence is 15 residues long. CDR1 is SGHTA, CDR2 FQGNSA, per germline. The CDR3 DNA follows: TGTGCCAGCAGCCCCAGGACAGGGGGAAGAGAGACCCAGTACTTC. Amino acids: CASSPRTGGRETQYF.

This clonotype was seen repeatedly, ten times or more. The chain couples TRBV7-9 to TRBJ1-2, with 7 bases identical to TRBD1. V was pared by 6 bases and J by 8 bases, with 6 bases of the junction left unmatched. From germline, CDR1 is SEHNR and CDR2 FQNEAQ (reference sequence). The CDR3 has 12 amino acids. The chain's CDR3 is CASRPTGTGYTF. CDR3 DNA sequence: TGTGCCAGCAGACCGACAGGGACCGGCTACACCTTC.

This clonotype was counted between two and nine times. CDR3 sequence reads: CASSWGSGTPSDTQYF. The CDR3, as DNA: TGTGCCAGTAGTTGGGGGAGTGGGACTCCGTCGGATACGCAGTATTTT. V is TRBV19 and J is TRBJ2-3, with TRBD2 as a possible D gene (6 bases). This CDR3 contains 16 residues. Trimming left V 5 bases short and J 6 bases short, with 21 bases between. From germline, CDR1 is LNHDA and CDR2 SQIVND (reference sequence).

This clonotype was picked up many times. The chain employs TRBV28 and TRBJ2-7, with a tentative D call TRBD2 (6 bases). Trimming took off 7 bases at V and 5 bases at J, with 12 bases between the two ends. This CDR3 has 12 amino acids. Germline V gene lookup returns CDR1 MDHEN and CDR2 SYDVKM. CDR3: CASKRGTNEQYF. The CDR3 coding sequence is TGTGCCAGCAAACGGGGGACGAACGAGCAGTACTTC.

Only a few counts were recorded for this clonotype. CDR3 in DNA: TGTGCCAGCAAACCGGGACAGGGTAACTATGGCTACACCTTC. Translating it yields CASKPGQGNYGYTF. The gene calls are TRBV2 and TRBJ1-2; TRBD1 matches at 9 bases. V trimming: 7 bases; J trimming: 1 base; junction bases outside the gene matches: 4. The CDR3 consists of 14 residues. Germline values: CDR1 SNHLY, CDR2 FYNNEI.

This clonotype was seen repeatedly, ten times or more. This CDR3 reads CASRLTGITDTQYF. The CDR3 nucleotides are TGTGCCAGCAGACTGACAGGGATCACAGATACGCAGTATTTT. This chain joins TRBV28 and TRBJ2-3, with TRBD1 matching 7 bases. Germline V gene data show CDR1 as MDHEN and CDR2 as SYDVKM. The CDR3 covers 14 residues. After removal of 6 bases from V and 2 bases from J, the junction contained 5 bases not matched to a gene.

Many counts were recorded for this clonotype. The chain recombines TRBV28 with TRBJ2-7; D unresolved. The length of the CDR3 is 11 residues. Germline-derived CDR1 and CDR2 are MDHEN and SYDVKM. V shed 7 bases and J shed 2 bases, with 6 bases lying between them. CDR3 region: CASIGPYEQYF. The CDR3 nucleotides are TGTGCCAGCATTGGGCCCTACGAGCAGTACTTC.

This clonotype was picked up one time. The V gene is TRBV3-1, the J gene TRBJ2-4, with TRBD1 identical over 7 bases. Per the germline V gene, CDR1 is LGHDT and CDR2 is YNNKEL (reference sequence). Trimming at V came to 4 bases and at J to 8 bases, leaving 8 bases not matched to a gene. The CDR3 has 14 amino acids. The CDR3 is CASSPTGPRDIQYF. The DNA of the CDR3 is TGTGCCAGCAGCCCGACAGGGCCGCGGGACATTCAGTACTTC.

The V gene is TRBV20-1, the J gene TRBJ2-5; D is undetermined. The J call is in doubt because the DNA end fits TRBJ2-7 better. The CDR3 covers 11 residues. CDR1 is DFQATT, CDR2 SNEGSKA, per germline (reference sequence). CDR3 nucleotides: TGCAGTGCTAGCTGGGAAAGCGAGCAGTACTTC. Its translation: CSASWESEQYF.

This clonotype was picked up many times. The J gene is TRBJ2-3, the V gene TRBV4-2; 10 bases align to TRBD2. Germline-derived CDR1 and CDR2 are LGHNA and YNFKEQ. Unmatched junction bases numbered 7, after V lost 0 bases and J lost 13 bases. The CDR3 spans 14 residues. CDR3 sequence: CASSQESGGALEYF. Written as DNA, the CDR3 is TGTGCCAGCAGCCAAGAGAGCGGGGGGGCGCTGGAGTATTTT.

V usage is TRBV6-5 and J usage is TRBJ1-6, with D possibly being TRBD1 (6 bases). The V end lost 0 bases, the J end lost 9 bases, and 9 bases lay between the germline ends. Germline CDR1 MNHEY, CDR2 SVGAGI. The CDR3 loop spans 14 amino acids. The CDR3 bases are TGTGCCAGCAGTTACTCTACAGGGCCTTCACCCCTCCACTTT. Residues: CASSYSTGPSPLHF.

Many counts were recorded for this clonotype. The chain has TRBV4-1 and TRBJ2-6; 10 nucleotides align to TRBD1. CDR1 is MGHRA and CDR2 is YSYEKL in the germline V gene. After removal of 4 bases from V and 0 bases from J, the junction contained 6 bases not matched to a gene. The CDR3 extends over 18 amino acids. CDR3 amino acids: CASSPRTGGNSGANVLTF. In DNA form, the CDR3 reads TGCGCCAGCAGCCCCCGGACAGGGGGAAACTCTGGGGCCAACGTCCTGACTTTC.

This clonotype occurred many times. The chain links TRBV5-1 to TRBJ2-3; tentatively, D is TRBD1 or TRBD2 (6 bases each). Germline V gives CDR1 SGHRS, CDR2 YFSETQ. The V end lost 0 bases, the J end lost 0 bases, and 17 bases lay between the germline ends. The CDR3 covers 18 residues. CDR3 DNA sequence: TGCGCCAGCAGCTTGGACTTTCGAGGGGGGTTTAGCACAGATACGCAGTATTTT. Amino acids: CASSLDFRGGFSTDTQYF.

On this clonotype itself: A much larger clone lies a single base off, so this may be a read error. V is TRBV7-2 and J is TRBJ2-3; D possibly corresponds to TRBD1 (6 bases). Trimming shortened V by 10 bases and J by 0 bases, and 14 bases separated the two germline ends. CDR1 is SGHTA, CDR2 FQGNSA, per germline. The CDR3 has 14 amino acids. CDR3 protein: CATSRGDSTDTQYF. The CDR3 region has the DNA TGTGCCACTTCCAGGGGAGATAGCACAGATACGCAGTATTTT.

This clonotype showed up just a few times. V gene TRBV7-2 combines with J gene TRBJ2-4; D call uncertain. Germline values: CDR1 SGHTA, CDR2 FQGNSA. This CDR3 region has 13 residues. V lost 1 base and J 5 bases, leaving 6 bases between the germline ends. CDR3 in amino acids: CASSLVGENIQYF. CDR3 DNA sequence: TGTGCCAGCAGCTTAGTCGGAGAAAACATTCAGTACTTC.

For this clonotype: It may be a read error: a sequence one base away is much more abundant. The chain recombines TRBV5-5 with TRBJ2-2; 7 nucleotides match TRBD1. Trimming cost V 3 bases and J 0 bases; bases outside gene matches: 5. Germline assignment: CDR1 SGHKS and CDR2 YYEKEE (reference sequence). CDR3 size: 16 residues. CDR3 sequence (DNA): TGTGCCAGCAGCTACACCGGGACAGCGAACACCGGGGAGCTGTTTTTT. Translation: CASSYTGTANTGELFF. The entire variable domain, with the rest obtained from reference TRBV5-5 and TRBJ2-2, is as follows: DAGVTQSPTHLIKTRGQQVTLRCSPISGHKSVSWYQQVLGQGPQFIFQYYEKEERGRGNFPDRFSARQFPNYSSELNVNALLLGDSALYLCASSYTGTANTGELFFGEGSRLTVL.

This clonotype was seen repeatedly, ten times or more. The rearrangement uses TRBV20-1 and TRBJ2-7; TRBD1 matches at 7 bases. The CDR3 extends over 12 amino acids. Germline assignment: CDR1 DFQATT and CDR2 SNEGSKA (reference sequence). V was pared by 4 bases and J by 4 bases, with 4 bases of the junction left unmatched. CDR3: CSANPTGYEQYF. The DNA for the CDR3 is TGCAGTGCTAACCCGACAGGGTACGAGCAGTACTTC.